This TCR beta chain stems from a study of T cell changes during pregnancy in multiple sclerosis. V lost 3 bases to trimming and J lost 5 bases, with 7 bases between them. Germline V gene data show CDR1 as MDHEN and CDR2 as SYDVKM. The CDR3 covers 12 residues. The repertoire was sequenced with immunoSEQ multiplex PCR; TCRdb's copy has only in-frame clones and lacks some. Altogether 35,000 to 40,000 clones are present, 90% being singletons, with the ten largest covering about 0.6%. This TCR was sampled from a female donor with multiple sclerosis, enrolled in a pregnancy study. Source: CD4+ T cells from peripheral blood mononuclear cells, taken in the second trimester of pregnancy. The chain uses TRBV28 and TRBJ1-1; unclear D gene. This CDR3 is CASSFAGTEAFF. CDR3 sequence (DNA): TGTGCCAGCAGTTTCGCGGGGACTGAAGCTTTCTTT.